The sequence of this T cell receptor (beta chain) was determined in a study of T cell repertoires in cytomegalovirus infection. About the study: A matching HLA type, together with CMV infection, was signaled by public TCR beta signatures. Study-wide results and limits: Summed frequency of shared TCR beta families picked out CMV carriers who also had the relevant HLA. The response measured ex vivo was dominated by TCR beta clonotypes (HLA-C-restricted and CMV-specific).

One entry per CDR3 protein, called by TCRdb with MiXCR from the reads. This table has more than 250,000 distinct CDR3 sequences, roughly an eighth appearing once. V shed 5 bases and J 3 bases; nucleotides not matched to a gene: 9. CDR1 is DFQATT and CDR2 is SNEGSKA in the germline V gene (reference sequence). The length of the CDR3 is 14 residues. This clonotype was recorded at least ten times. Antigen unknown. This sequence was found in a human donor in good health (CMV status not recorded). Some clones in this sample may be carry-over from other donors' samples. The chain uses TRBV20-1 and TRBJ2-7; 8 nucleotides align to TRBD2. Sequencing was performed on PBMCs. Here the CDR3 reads CSALLGTSYYEQYF. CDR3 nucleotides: TGCAGTGCTTTGTTAGGGACTAGTTACTACGAGCAGTACTTC.